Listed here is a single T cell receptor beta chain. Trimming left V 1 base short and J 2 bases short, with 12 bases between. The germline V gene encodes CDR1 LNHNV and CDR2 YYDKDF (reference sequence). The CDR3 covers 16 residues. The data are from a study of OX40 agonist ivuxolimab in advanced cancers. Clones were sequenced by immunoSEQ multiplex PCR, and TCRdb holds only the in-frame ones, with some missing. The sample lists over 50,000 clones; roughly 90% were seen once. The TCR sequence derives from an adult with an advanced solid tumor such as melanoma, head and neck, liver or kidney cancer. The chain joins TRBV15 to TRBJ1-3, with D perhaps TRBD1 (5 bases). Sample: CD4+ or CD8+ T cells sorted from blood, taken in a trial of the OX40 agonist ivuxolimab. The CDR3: CATSRVTEGTGNTIYF. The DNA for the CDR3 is TGTGCCACCAGCAGAGTGACAGAGGGTACTGGAAACACCATATATTTT.